This T cell receptor (beta chain) was sequenced in a study of blood T cells in healthy people across ages. A second PCR, run for roughly 7 to 11 cycles, used a sample-barcoded 5' primer plus a J-beta primer mix. Template switching added a 12-random-nucleotide identifier to every cDNA molecule. From the 5' RACE reads, TCRdb called clonotypes with MiXCR, one entry per CDR3 protein. This repertoire shows fewer than 1 million distinct CDR3 sequences, 40% to 50% found once; its top ten account for nearly 20%. For this clonotype: The antigen is unknown.

Study findings and constraints: Naive and antigen-experienced cells were not separated, limiting conclusive comparison. When set beside aged donors, long-lived donors presented more naive CD4+ cells and higher diversity.

The clonotype originates from a man aged 60 to 75 in good health. The sequencing input was blood.

CDR3 residues: CASIVDRPGVSNQPQHF. In DNA form, the CDR3 reads TGTGCCAGCATTGTCGACAGGCCCGGAGTTAGCAATCAGCCCCAGCATTTT. The genes are TRBV12-3 or TRBV12-4 and TRBJ1-5, with a weak D call TRBD1 (6 bases). CDR3 length: 17 amino acids. V gave up 7 bases and J gave up 0 bases, with 19 bases separating them.